The 23 T cell receptor beta chains presented below share a single source sample, sequenced in a study of blood T cell repertoires in COVID-19. Clones were read by immunoSEQ multiplex PCR, and TCRdb kept only the in-frame ones, dropping some. The sample has roughly 140,000 clones, about 88% seen once; the top ten hold 2% to 2.5%. What was sequenced was peripheral blood. The receptors here all came from a human donor in a cohort sampled during active COVID-19.

In its sample, this clone was seen a few times. The gene calls are TRBV19 and TRBJ2-7; 9 positions match TRBD1. V trimming: 3 bases; J trimming: 0 bases; junction bases outside the gene matches: 6. The CDR3 extends over 16 amino acids. Looked up from germline, CDR1 is LNHDA and CDR2 is SQIVND (reference sequence). The CDR3 coding sequence is TGTGCCAGTAGTATTGCCGGACAGGGGCGCTCCTACGAGCAGTACTTC. This translates into CASSIAGQGRSYEQYF.

V gene TRBV2 combines with J gene TRBJ1-6; D gene ambiguous. CDR1 SNHLY and CDR2 FYNNEI come from the germline V gene. CDR3 size: 14 residues. The ends were cut back, 6 bases at V and 4 bases at J, with 10 bases in the middle. This CDR3 is CASRVQSYNSPLHF. Written as DNA, the CDR3 is TGTGCCAGCAGGGTACAGAGTTATAATTCACCCCTCCACTTT. Looking up the rest from reference TRBV2 and TRBJ1-6 gives the full variable domain: EPEVTQTPSHQVTQMGQEVILRCVPISNHLYFYWYRQILGQKVEFLVSFYNNEISEKSEIFDDQFSVERPDGSNFTLKIRSTKLEDSAMYFCASRVQSYNSPLHFGNGTRLTVT.

The chain links TRBV3-1 (or the pseudogene TRBV3-2) to TRBJ1-2; possibly TRBD1 for D (5 bases). V was trimmed by 0 bases and J by 3 bases, leaving 8 bases between them. The CDR3 totals 14 residues. Germline V gene sequence: CDR1 LGHDT, CDR2 YNNKEL (reference sequence). CDR3 region: CASSQDSGYYGYTF. In DNA form, the CDR3 reads TGTGCCAGCAGCCAAGATTCAGGGTACTATGGCTACACCTTC.

V usage is TRBV5-6 and J usage is TRBJ1-4; D ambiguous. CDR1 is SGHDT and CDR2 is YYEEEE in the germline V gene. CDR3 length equals 15 residues. The V gene lost 4 bases and the J gene lost 0 bases, with 10 bases spanning the gap. The CDR3 sequence is CASSLQIATNEKLFF. The CDR3 region has the DNA TGTGCCAGCAGCCTCCAGATTGCAACTAATGAAAAACTGTTTTTT.

This rearrangement joins TRBV7-2 to TRBJ2-7; 8 positions agree with TRBD2. Germline V gives CDR1 SGHTA, CDR2 FQGNSA. The trim removed 5 bases at V and 2 bases at J, leaving 5 bases unmatched. The CDR3 spans 14 residues. CDR3 in DNA: TGTGCCAGCAGCCGCCGGGGGGGCCCCTACGAGCAGTACTTC. Protein sequence: CASSRRGGPYEQYF. Based on the CDR3 plus reference TRBV7-2 and TRBJ2-7, the full variable domain is GAGVSQSPSNKVTEKGKDVELRCDPISGHTALYWYRQSLGQGLEFLIYFQGNSAPDKSGLPSDRFSAERTGGSVSTLTIQRTQQEDSAVYLCASSRRGGPYEQYFGPGTRLTVT.

CDR3 bases: TGTGCCAGCAGCGCGAGACAGGGGCCGACCTACGAGCAGTACTTC. Amino acid sequence: CASSARQGPTYEQYF. The J gene is TRBJ2-7, the V gene TRBV11-2; 8 bases agree with TRBD1. CDR3 size: 15 residues. With V trimmed by 5 bases and J by 2 bases, 8 bases remained unmatched. Germline V gene data show CDR1 as SGHAT and CDR2 as FQNNGV.

The chain combines TRBV5-8 with TRBJ2-7, with D possibly TRBD2 on 6 matching bases. The CDR3 sequence is 14 residues long. Trimming stripped 7 bases from V and 5 bases from J, with 19 bases between. From germline, CDR1 is SGHTS and CDR2 YDEGEE. Written as DNA, the CDR3 is TGTGCCAGCTCAGGGCAGCTCCGGGGGAACGAGCAGTACTTC. Amino acids: CASSGQLRGNEQYF.

The V and J genes are TRBV10-3 and TRBJ1-4; perhaps TRBD1 as D (6 bases). Germline V lookup: CDR1 ENHRY, CDR2 SYGVKD. The V end was cut by 0 bases, the J end by 3 bases, with 8 bases between. CDR3 length: 15 residues. The CDR3 loop reads CAISESTGPNEKLFF. DNA of the CDR3: TGTGCCATCAGTGAGTCCACAGGGCCTAATGAAAAACTGTTTTTT.

This clone was detected only a few times. V gene TRBV3-1 (or the pseudogene TRBV3-2) combines with J gene TRBJ2-1, with D tentatively TRBD2 (5 bases). The germline V gene has CDR1 LGHDT and CDR2 YNNKEL (reference sequence). The CDR3 runs 16 residues. V was pared by 6 bases and J by 0 bases, with 15 bases between. The CDR3 reads CASSPTQRNSYNEQFF. The CDR3 bases are TGTGCCAGCAGTCCTACTCAGCGGAACTCCTACAATGAGCAGTTCTTC.

The CDR3 spells CASSEQGGSYAYGYTF. The CDR3 region has the DNA TGTGCCAGCTCAGAACAGGGTGGGAGCTACGCCTATGGCTACACCTTC. The rearrangement uses TRBV18 and TRBJ1-2, with D possibly being TRBD1 (6 bases). Germline V gene data show CDR1 as KGHSH and CDR2 as LQKENI. This CDR3 is built from 16 residues. The germline V and J ends were trimmed by 5 bases and 4 bases, with 20 bases remaining between them.

The CDR3 here is CASSYRDRKYEQYF. In DNA, the CDR3 is TGTGCCAGCAGCTATCGGGACAGGAAGTACGAGCAGTACTTC. The gene calls are TRBV7-8 and TRBJ2-7, with 8 bases identical to TRBD1. The CDR3 is 14 amino acids. Trimming cost V 4 bases and J 4 bases; bases outside gene matches: 6. Germline loops: CDR1 SGHVS, CDR2 FQNEAQ.

This clone came up once. The chain couples TRBV7-2 to TRBJ2-7; D gene uncertain. Trimming left V 4 bases short and J 5 bases short, with 12 bases between. This CDR3 is 13 amino acids long. Germline V gives CDR1 SGHTA, CDR2 FQGNSA. CDR3 sequence: CASSSERENEQYF. CDR3 sequence (DNA): TGTGCCAGCAGCTCGGAGAGAGAAAACGAGCAGTACTTC.

The chain combines TRBV9 with TRBJ2-1; 9 bases agree with TRBD2. V dropped 0 bases and J dropped 5; count of bases not matched to a gene: 6. Germline V gene lookup returns CDR1 SGDLS and CDR2 YYNGEE. The CDR3 runs to 16 residues. Here the CDR3 reads CASSVVASGDNNEQFF. The CDR3 coding sequence is TGTGCCAGCAGCGTAGTGGCTAGCGGGGACAACAATGAGCAGTTCTTC.

The chain joins TRBV29-1 to TRBJ2-3, with D tentatively TRBD2 (6 bases). In germline, CDR1 is SQVTM, CDR2 ANQGSEA. There are 13 residues in the CDR3. Trimming shortened V by 3 bases and J by 2 bases, and 9 bases separated the two germline ends. In DNA, the CDR3 is TGCAGCGTTGAGACTAGAAACACAGATACGCAGTATTTT. Encoded protein: CSVETRNTDTQYF.

The J gene is TRBJ2-1, the V gene TRBV5-1, with 15 nucleotides matching TRBD2. The CDR3 is made up of 17 amino acids. With V trimmed by 4 bases and J by 0 bases, 2 bases remained unmatched. Germline CDR1 reads SGHRS; CDR2 reads YFSETQ. CDR3 in amino acids: CASSRGLAGGSYNEQFF. DNA of the CDR3: TGCGCCAGCAGCCGGGGACTAGCGGGGGGCTCCTACAATGAGCAGTTCTTC. Combining the CDR3 with reference TRBV5-1 and TRBJ2-1 gives the whole variable domain KAGVTQTPRYLIKTRGQQVTLSCSPISGHRSVSWYQQTPGQGLQFLFEYFSETQRNKGNFPGRFSGRQFSNSRSEMNVSTLELGDSALYLCASSRGLAGGSYNEQFFGPGTRLTVL.

The chain carries TRBV2 and TRBJ2-1; maybe TRBD2 (6 bases). In germline, CDR1 is SNHLY, CDR2 FYNNEI. V shed 7 bases and J shed 0 bases, with 10 bases lying between them. The CDR3 runs to 14 residues. The CDR3 protein is CASTLGGSYNEQFF. The CDR3 DNA follows: TGTGCCAGCACGCTGGGGGGCTCCTACAATGAGCAGTTCTTC.

This clone occurred a few times. This chain connects TRBV4-2 to TRBJ2-2, with D maybe TRBD2 (5 bases). Germline V CDR1 and CDR2: LGHNA, YNFKEQ. V lost 2 bases and J lost 0, with 13 bases in between. The CDR3 loop spans 17 amino acids. The CDR3 sequence: CASSQLYGGSNTGELFF. The CDR3 DNA sequence: TGTGCCAGCAGCCAACTGTATGGCGGGTCGAACACCGGGGAGCTGTTTTTT.

This chain connects TRBV9 to TRBJ2-3; D call uncertain. Germline-derived CDR1 and CDR2 are SGDLS and YYNGEE. The CDR3 extends over 15 amino acids. Trimming removed 0 bases at V and 1 base at J, with 9 bases between. CDR3 DNA sequence: TGTGCCAGCAGCGTAGTATCCCAGGGCACAGATACGCAGTATTTT. As protein: CASSVVSQGTDTQYF.

The chain combines TRBV5-1 with TRBJ2-7, with 9 bases aligning to TRBD1. The CDR3 has 15 amino acids. The V gene's germline CDR1 is SGHRS and CDR2 YFSETQ. V was clipped by 2 bases and J by 4 bases; unmatched bases: 7. This CDR3 reads CASSFRTGVRYEQYF. For the CDR3, the DNA is TGCGCCAGCAGCTTTAGGACAGGGGTAAGGTACGAGCAGTACTTC.

This chain links TRBV3-1 (or the pseudogene TRBV3-2) with TRBJ2-7; tentative D call: TRBD1 (6 bases). Germline CDR1 LGHDT, CDR2 YNNKEL (reference sequence). The V and J ends lost 3 bases and 3 bases respectively, with 21 bases between them. This CDR3 has 17 residues. Written as DNA, the CDR3 is TGTGCCAGCAGCCACCTCATAGAGGGGGTTTCCTACTACGAGCAGTACTTC. This translates into CASSHLIEGVSYYEQYF.

The J gene is TRBJ1-1, the V gene TRBV6-5; D remains unclear. V was shortened by 2 bases and J by 3 bases, with 10 bases between the two germline ends. Looked up from germline, CDR1 is MNHEY and CDR2 is SVGAGI. The CDR3 sequence is 14 residues long. CDR3 bases: TGTGCCAGCAGTTACGGCCAGAAGTACACTGAAGCTTTCTTT. Amino acid sequence: CASSYGQKYTEAFF.

V usage is TRBV28 and J usage is TRBJ2-7, with a tentative D call TRBD1 (5 bases). Germline V gene data show CDR1 as MDHEN and CDR2 as SYDVKM. V lost 6 bases and J lost 3, with 9 bases in between. This CDR3 has 12 amino acids. CDR3 in amino acids: CASSSGIYEQYF. The CDR3 DNA sequence: TGTGCCAGCAGCTCAGGGATCTACGAGCAGTACTTC.

The chain has TRBV5-4 and TRBJ2-1, with 11 bases aligning to TRBD2. Germline-derived CDR1 and CDR2 are SGHNT and YYREEE (reference sequence). The CDR3 has 15 residues. V was pared by 4 bases and J by 7 bases, with 7 bases of the junction left unmatched. In nucleotides, the CDR3 is TGTGCCAGCAGCCTCCCACTAGCGGGAGCGAATGAGCAGTTCTTC. It encodes CASSLPLAGANEQFF.